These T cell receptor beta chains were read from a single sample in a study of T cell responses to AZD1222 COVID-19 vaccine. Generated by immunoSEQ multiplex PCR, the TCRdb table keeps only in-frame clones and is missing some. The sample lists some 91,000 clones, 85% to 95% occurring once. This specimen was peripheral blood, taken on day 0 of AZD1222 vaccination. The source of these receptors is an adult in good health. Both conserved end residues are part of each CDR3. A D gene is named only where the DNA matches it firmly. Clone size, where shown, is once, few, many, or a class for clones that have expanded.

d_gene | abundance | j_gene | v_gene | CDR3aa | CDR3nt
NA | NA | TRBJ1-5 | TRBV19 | CASSTTALSNQPQHF | TGTGCCAGTAGTACTACAGCACTTAGCAATCAGCCCCAGCATTTT
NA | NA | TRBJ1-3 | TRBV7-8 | CASSLGRARTSGNTIYF | TGTGCCAGCAGCTTAGGGAGGGCCAGAACCTCTGGAAACACCATATATTTT
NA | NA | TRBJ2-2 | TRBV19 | CASIDPPNTGELFF | TGTGCCAGTATCGATCCCCCAAACACCGGGGAGCTGTTTTTT
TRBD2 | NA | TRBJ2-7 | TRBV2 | CASSLWTGGTRDEQYF | TGTGCCAGCAGCTTATGGACGGGGGGTACTAGGGACGAGCAGTACTTC
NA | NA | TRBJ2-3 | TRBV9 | CASSVGFTDTQYF | TGTGCCAGCAGCGTAGGATTCACAGATACGCAGTATTTT
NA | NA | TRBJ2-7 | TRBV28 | CASSPSGTTGTYEQYF | TGTGCCAGCAGCCCTTCCGGGACAACGGGAACCTACGAGCAGTACTTC
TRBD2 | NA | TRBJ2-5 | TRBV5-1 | CASSLPSGGTETQYF | TGCGCCAGCAGCTTGCCTAGCGGGGGGACGGAGACCCAGTACTTC
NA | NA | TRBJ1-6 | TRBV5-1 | CASSFTTRTSNSPLHF | TGCGCCAGCAGCTTTACCACCAGGACCTCGAATTCACCCCTCCACTTT
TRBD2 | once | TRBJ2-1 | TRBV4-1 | CASSQVWAGGAYNEQFF | TGCGCCAGCAGCCAAGTTTGGGCGGGGGGGGCCTACAATGAGCAGTTCTTC
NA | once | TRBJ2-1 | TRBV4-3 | CASSPALLYEQFF | TGCGCCAGCAGCCCCGCCCTGTTGTATGAGCAGTTCTTC
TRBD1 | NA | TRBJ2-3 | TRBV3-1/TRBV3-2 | CASSQYRLITVRDRGLHTQYF | TGTGCCAGCAGCCAATACCGTTTAATAACTGTACGGGACAGGGGACTACATACGCAGTATTTT
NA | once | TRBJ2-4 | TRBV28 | CASSLYRALAKNIQYF | TGTGCCAGCAGTTTATACAGGGCGTTAGCCAAAAACATTCAGTACTTC
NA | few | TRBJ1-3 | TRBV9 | CASSFTRTASGNTIYF | TGTGCCAGCAGCTTTACACGGACAGCCTCTGGAAACACCATATATTTT
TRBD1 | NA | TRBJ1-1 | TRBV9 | CASSYDRVGTEAFF | TGTGCCAGCAGTTATGACAGGGTAGGGACTGAAGCTTTCTTT
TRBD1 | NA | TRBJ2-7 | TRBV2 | CASRDRGTAYEQYF | TGTGCCAGCAGGGACAGGGGGACGGCCTACGAGCAGTACTTC
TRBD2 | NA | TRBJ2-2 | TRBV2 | CASSVSGGASGELFF | TGTGCCAGCAGTGTCAGCGGGGGGGCTTCCGGGGAGCTGTTTTTT
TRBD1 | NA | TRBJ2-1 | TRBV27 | CASSLGQDNEQFF | TGTGCCAGCAGTTTAGGACAGGACAATGAGCAGTTCTTC
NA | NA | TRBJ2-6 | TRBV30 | CAWSVRALLTGANVLTF | TGTGCCTGGAGCGTTCGGGCCCTCCTCACTGGGGCCAACGTCCTGACTTTC
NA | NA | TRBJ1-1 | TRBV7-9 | CASSTITGINTEAFF | TGTGCCAGCAGCACAATCACAGGGATTAACACTGAAGCTTTCTTT
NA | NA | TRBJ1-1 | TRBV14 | CASSQDGRKVTEAFF | TGTGCCAGCAGCCAAGACGGCAGGAAAGTAACTGAAGCTTTCTTT
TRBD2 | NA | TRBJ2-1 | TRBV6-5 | CASSPPSSGRNEQFF | TGTGCCAGCAGCCCCCCCTCTAGCGGGAGAAATGAGCAGTTCTTC
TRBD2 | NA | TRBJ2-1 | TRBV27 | CASSPRSGGEQFF | TGTGCCAGCAGTCCTCGTAGCGGGGGGGAGCAGTTCTTC
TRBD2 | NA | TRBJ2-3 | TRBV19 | CASSIEARAGRIDTQYF | TGTGCCAGTAGTATTGAGGCCCGAGCGGGGAGGATAGATACGCAGTATTTT
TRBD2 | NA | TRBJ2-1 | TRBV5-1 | CASSTGLAGRSTANEQFF | TGCGCCAGCAGCACCGGACTAGCGGGACGTTCCACAGCCAATGAGCAGTTCTTC
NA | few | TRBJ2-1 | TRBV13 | CASSRGRGRQNNEQFF | TGTGCCAGCAGCCGCGGACGAGGGCGACAAAACAATGAGCAGTTCTTC
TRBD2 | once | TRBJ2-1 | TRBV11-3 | CASSLGLRENEQFF | TGTGCCAGCAGCTTAGGTTTGCGGGAGAATGAGCAGTTCTTC
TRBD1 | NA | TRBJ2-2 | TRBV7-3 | CASSPLRQGRTANTGELFF | TGTGCCAGCAGCCCCCTCCGACAGGGAAGGACGGCGAACACCGGGGAGCTGTTTTTT
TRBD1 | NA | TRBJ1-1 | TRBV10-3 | CAIRAGQSTEAFF | TGTGCCATCAGGGCGGGACAGAGCACTGAAGCTTTCTTT